This TCR beta chain was documented in a study of T cell responses to AZD1222 COVID-19 vaccine. Turning to the study itself: Combined were second doses at about 4 or about 12 weeks.

Unmatched junction bases numbered 5, after V lost 5 bases and J lost 1 base. The CDR3 is 14 residues long. Germline CDR1 reads MDHEN; CDR2 reads SYDVKM. Details on this clone: Antigen specificity is unknown.

Study-level findings and limits: Spike-specific TCR breadth and depth grew following two AZD1222 doses.

Data came from immunoSEQ multiplex PCR; TCRdb stores just in-frame clones and leaves some out. The data contain over 100,000 clones, nearly 90% of them singletons. The clonotype comes from an adult in good health. The chain links TRBV28 to TRBJ2-7; TRBD1 aligns across 7 bases. Sequenced here: peripheral blood, sampled on day 0 of AZD1222 vaccination. The CDR3 reads CASSPGTASYEQYF. The DNA of the CDR3 is TGTGCCAGCAGTCCCGGGACAGCGTCCTACGAGCAGTACTTC. Looking up the rest from reference TRBV28 and TRBJ2-7 gives the full variable domain: DVKVTQSSRYLVKRTGEKVFLECVQDMDHENMFWYRQDPGLGLRLIYFSYDVKMKEKGDIPEGYSVSREKKERFSLILESASTNQTSMYLCASSPGTASYEQYFGPGTRLTVT.